This T cell receptor (beta chain) was recovered during a study of blood T cells in healthy people across ages. Whole-study results and caveats: Shifts in expanded clonotypes may have been confounded by donor CMV status, which was unknown.

CDR1 is MNHEY and CDR2 is SVGAGI in the germline V gene. This CDR3 comprises 14 residues. V gave up 7 bases and J gave up 6 bases; unmatched junction bases: 8. About this clonotype: Its target is not known.

Then a second PCR, running roughly 6 to 11 cycles, was carried out with a sample-barcoded 5' primer and a J-beta primer mix. Each cDNA molecule was tagged by a template-switch adaptor that had 12 random nucleotides. TCRdb re-analysed the 5' RACE reads in MiXCR, keeping a single row per CDR3 protein. The sample shows 800,000 to 1,000,000 distinct CDR3 sequences, roughly 48% of them seen only once. The rearrangement uses TRBV6-5 and TRBJ2-1, with 8 bases lining up with TRBD2. The sequencing input was blood. The TCR comes from a man aged 25 to 45 in good health. Written as DNA, the CDR3 is TGTGCCAGCAAGCTAGCGGGCCCATGCAATGAGCAGTTCTTC. This codes for CASKLAGPCNEQFF.